The sequence of this T cell receptor beta chain was determined in a study of blood T cell repertoires in COVID-19. Overall study context: Both acute and convalescent COVID-19 samples were obtained from the United States, Italy and Spain.

Per the authors' pipeline: Amplification of reference gene primers provided the estimated nucleated cell counts. Clones were sequenced by immunoSEQ multiplex PCR, and TCRdb holds only the in-frame ones, with some missing. V and J calls plus clone size are reproduced from that table; the DNA served to infer D and trimming. This sample has some 64,000 clones, with about 78% found just once. Germline loops: CDR1 MNHEY, CDR2 SMNVEV (reference sequence). The CDR3 totals 13 residues. V trimming: 6 bases; J trimming: 5 bases; junction bases outside the gene matches: 6. The V and J genes are TRBV27 and TRBJ1-2; the match to TRBD1 covers 7 bases. The sequencing input was peripheral blood. The sequence came from a man of 80 years or more with active or convalescent COVID-19. CDR3 nucleotide sequence: TGTGCCAGCAGCCCCGGACAGGCTTATGGCTACACCTTC. It specifies CASSPGQAYGYTF.